These 2 T cell receptor beta chains originate from one sample sequenced in a study of blood T cell repertoires in COVID-19. Assay used: immunoSEQ multiplex PCR; TCRdb lists only in-frame clones, some missing. This table holds 250,000 to 400,000 clones, about nine tenths found once. The sequenced sample consisted of peripheral blood. The receptors stem from a woman aged 30 to 39 with COVID-19, enrolled during active disease.

The gene calls are TRBV5-4 and TRBJ2-1, with TRBD2 matching 11 bases. The germline CDR1 and CDR2 sequences are SGHNT and YYREEE (reference sequence). This CDR3 has 15 residues. V gave up 3 bases and J gave up 11 bases; unmatched junction bases: 10. CDR3 nucleotides: TGTGCCAGCAGCTCCTTGACTAGCGGGACGGAGAAGCAGTTCTTC. Translated, it gives CASSSLTSGTEKQFF.

The chain couples TRBV4-1 to TRBJ1-4; the D is unclear. The V and J ends lost 0 bases and 5 bases respectively, with 13 bases between them. Germline V CDR1 and CDR2: MGHRA, YSYEKL. CDR3 length: 16 residues. The CDR3, as DNA: TGCGCCAGCAGCCAAGAGCAAAGCCCTCTAAATGAAAAACTGTTTTTT. Translation: CASSQEQSPLNEKLFF.